A selection of T cell receptor beta chains follows, all from one sample in a study of post-analysis software for immune sequencing data. Each CDR3 protein is one row after TCRdb ran MiXCR on the PCR reads. This table has a few hundred thousand distinct CDR3 sequences, around 34% appearing once. Sequenced input: blood. Every receptor here comes from a girl younger than 18 with multiple sclerosis. Each CDR3 is given with its conserved first and last residue. D genes are given only for firm matches. The listing skips clone size in some rows; elsewhere it reads once, few, many or a size class.

D gene,clone size,V gene,J gene,CDR3 protein,CDR3 DNA
NA,NA,TRBV14,TRBJ2-3,CASSQLLTPAGEKLYF,TGTGCCAGCAGCCAACTCCTGACTCCCGCAGGAGAAAAACTGTATTTT
TRBD2,NA,TRBV11-1,TRBJ2-1,CASSRGGAPYNEQFF,TGTGCCAGCAGCCGCGGGGGGGCCCCCTACAATGAGCAGTTCTTC
NA,NA,TRBV20-1,TRBJ1-5,CSAGRVTEGNQPQHF,TGCAGTGCTGGTAGGGTAACGGAGGGGAATCAGCCCCAGCATTTT
NA,once,TRBV29-1,TRBJ2-7,CSVQSRAQNEQYF,TGCAGCGTTCAGTCGCGGGCCCAAAACGAGCAGTACTTC
TRBD2,NA,TRBV10-3,TRBJ2-1,CAINTGGAFYNEQFF,TGTGCCATCAACACCGGGGGGGCCTTCTACAATGAGCAGTTCTTC
NA,NA,TRBV12-3/TRBV12-4,TRBJ1-2,CASSLANGEGGYGYTF,TGTGCCAGCAGTTTAGCCAACGGTGAAGGCGGCTATGGCTACACCTTC
NA,NA,TRBV29-1,TRBJ1-2,CSVLFAGRYGYTF,TGCAGCGTTTTGTTTGCCGGGAGGTATGGCTACACCTTC
NA,NA,TRBV28,TRBJ2-3,CASGYVRGRNTDTQYF,TGCGCCAGCGGTTACGTGAGAGGTAGGAACACAGATACGCAGTATTTT
TRBD1,NA,TRBV20-1,TRBJ1-4,CSATGTGGSHEKLFF,TGCAGTGCAACCGGGACAGGGGGCTCGCATGAAAAACTGTTTTTT
TRBD1,NA,TRBV10-2,TRBJ1-6,CASSESTGGNSPLHF,TGCGCCAGCAGTGAGTCGACAGGGGGGAATTCACCCCTCCACTTT
TRBD1,NA,TRBV2,TRBJ2-1,CASTFDRVGDNEQFF,TGTGCCAGCACTTTCGACAGGGTAGGGGACAATGAGCAGTTCTTC
NA,NA,TRBV4-2,TRBJ1-2,CASSQERFYGYTF,TGTGCCAGCAGCCAAGAACGGTTCTATGGCTACACCTTC
NA,few,TRBV24-1,TRBJ2-5,CATEGWQGGETQYF,TGTGCCACCGAGGGTTGGCAGGGTGGGGAGACCCAGTACTTC
NA,NA,TRBV12-3/TRBV12-4,TRBJ2-4,CASSFSGGTKNIQYF,TGTGCCAGCAGTTTCTCTGGGGGGACCAAAAACATTCAGTACTTC